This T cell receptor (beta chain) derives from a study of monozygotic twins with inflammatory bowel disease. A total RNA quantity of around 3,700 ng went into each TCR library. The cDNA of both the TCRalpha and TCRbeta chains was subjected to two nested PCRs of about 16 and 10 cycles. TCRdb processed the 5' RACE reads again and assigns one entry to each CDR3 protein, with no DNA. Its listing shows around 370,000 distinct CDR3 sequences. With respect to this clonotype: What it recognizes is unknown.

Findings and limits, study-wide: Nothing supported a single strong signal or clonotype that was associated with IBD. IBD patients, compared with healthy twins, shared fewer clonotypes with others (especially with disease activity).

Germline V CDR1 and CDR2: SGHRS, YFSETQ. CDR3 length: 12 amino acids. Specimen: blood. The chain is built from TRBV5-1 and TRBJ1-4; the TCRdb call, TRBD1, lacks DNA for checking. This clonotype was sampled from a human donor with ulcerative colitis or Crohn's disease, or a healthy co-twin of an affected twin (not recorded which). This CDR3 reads CASRDRTEKLFF.